What follows describes a single T cell receptor beta chain. The antigen is undetermined. This CDR3 comprises 15 residues. The germline V gene encodes CDR1 ENHRY and CDR2 SYGVKD. The V segment lost 5 bases and the J segment 2 bases; nucleotides outside the gene matches: 6. Expressed TCRB transcripts got sequenced, as all isolated RNA was reverse transcribed. The study sequenced naive, central memory and regulatory T cell samples to an average of about 4 million reads. Libraries were prepared by immunoSEQ multiplex PCR; TCRdb keeps only in-frame clonotypes and omits some of them. The sample includes 500,000 to 850,000 clones, over 12% seen only once; the top ten take approximately 0.043%. This sample stems from a study of beta chain features in type 1 diabetes. Study-level points and caveats: Among patients, naive, central memory and Treg TCRB repertoires appeared more similar than among healthy donors. Type 1 diabetes patients had moderately but significantly shorter TCRB CDR3s in all four CD4+ subsets.

The specimen was naive CD4+ T cells from blood. This receptor was identified in a man in his late teens or twenties with type 1 diabetes. The rearrangement links TRBV10-3 to TRBJ2-1, with TRBD1 matching over 7 bases. The CDR3 DNA sequence: TGTGCCATCAGTAGACAGGGTCAGCCCTACAATGAGCAGTTCTTC. It translates to CAISRQGQPYNEQFF.